These 22 T cell receptor beta chains came from one sample sequenced in a study of T cell changes during pregnancy in multiple sclerosis. Repertoires were generated with immunoSEQ multiplex PCR, while TCRdb's copy carries only in-frame clones and drops some. This table holds about 50,000 clones, about 94% found once. The sequencing here drew on CD4+ T cells from peripheral blood mononuclear cells, taken after pregnancy. Receptors originate from a female donor with multiple sclerosis, enrolled in a pregnancy study.

This chain uses TRBV25-1 with TRBJ2-1, with D perhaps matching TRBD1 (6 bases). CDR1 and CDR2 (germline): MGHDK, SYGVNS. Trimming cost V 5 bases and J 11 bases, with 13 bases left between them. This CDR3 comprises 12 residues. The CDR3 loop reads CASSPRTGKQFF. For the CDR3, the DNA is TGTGCCAGCAGTCCTCGTACAGGGAAGCAGTTCTTC.

V usage is TRBV27 and J usage is TRBJ2-2, with 7 bases matching TRBD1. CDR1 MNHEY and CDR2 SMNVEV come from the germline V gene (reference sequence). The CDR3 has 18 residues. With 1 base clipped from V and 2 bases from J, the junction kept 10 bases outside the gene matches. The CDR3: CASSLYDRVLLNTGELFF. In DNA, the CDR3 is TGTGCCAGCAGTTTATACGACAGGGTCCTCTTAAACACCGGGGAGCTGTTTTTT.

The chain combines TRBV5-6 with TRBJ1-4, with a possible D match to TRBD1 (5 bases). V lost 0 bases to trimming and J lost 7 bases, with 16 bases between them. From germline, CDR1 is SGHDT and CDR2 YYEEEE. This CDR3 has 16 amino acids. Here the CDR3 DNA reads TGTGCCAGCAGCTTGGGGCCCCAGGGTCGGACTGAAAAACTGTTTTTT. Protein: CASSLGPQGRTEKLFF. Full variable domain (missing parts from reference TRBV5-6 and TRBJ1-4): DAGVTQSPTHLIKTRGQQVTLRCSPKSGHDTVSWYQQALGQGPQFIFQYYEEEERQRGNFPDRFSGHQFPNYSSELNVNALLLGDSALYLCASSLGPQGRTEKLFFGSGTQLSVL.

This chain uses TRBV2 with TRBJ2-7; possibly TRBD1 for D (5 bases). V was trimmed by 7 bases and J by 1 base, leaving 17 bases between them. From germline, CDR1 is SNHLY and CDR2 FYNNEI. There are 15 residues in the CDR3. CDR3 coding DNA: TGTGCCAGCACCCGAAATCCAGGGATGTCCTACGAGCAGTACTTC. This sequence encodes CASTRNPGMSYEQYF.

The J gene is TRBJ1-2, the V gene TRBV27, with D perhaps TRBD1 (6 bases). The germline CDR1 and CDR2 sequences are MNHEY and SMNVEV (reference sequence). The CDR3 sequence is 16 residues long. V dropped 0 bases and J dropped 7 bases, with 18 bases sitting between them. This chain's CDR3 is CASSLSGQGKYGGYTF. The CDR3 DNA sequence: TGTGCCAGCAGTTTATCAGGGCAGGGGAAGTATGGTGGCTACACCTTC.

This sequence joins TRBV30 and TRBJ1-1; maybe TRBD1 (5 bases). The CDR3 has 14 residues. Germline CDR1 reads GTSNPN; CDR2 reads SVGIG (reference sequence). V was cut by 3 bases and J by 1 base, with 12 bases left in between. Here the CDR3 reads CAWSAWGENTEAFF. In DNA, the CDR3 is TGTGCCTGGAGCGCCTGGGGGGAGAACACTGAAGCTTTCTTT.

The V call is TRBV2, the J call TRBJ1-1; no clear D gene. Germline V gene sequence: CDR1 SNHLY, CDR2 FYNNEI. Trimming pared 2 bases from V and 6 bases from J, leaving 10 bases between. This CDR3 region has 13 residues. The CDR3 region has the DNA TGTGCCAGCAGTGAATACTGGGCTCCTGAAGCTTTCTTT. It yields the protein CASSEYWAPEAFF.

This clone was recorded only once. This rearrangement joins TRBV10-1 to TRBJ1-2; TRBD1 agrees at 7 bases. The CDR3 runs 14 residues. Germline V gene lookup returns CDR1 WNHNN and CDR2 SYGVQD (reference sequence). V was clipped by 3 bases and J by 2 bases; unmatched bases: 3. The CDR3 DNA follows: TGCGCCAGCAGTGAAGGGACAGCGAACTATGGCTACACCTTC. Protein: CASSEGTANYGYTF.

The CDR3 nucleotides read TGTGCCAGCATCTCCGACAGGGACCCCACCTACGAGCAGTACTTC. As protein: CASISDRDPTYEQYF. The chain combines TRBV5-4 with TRBJ2-7; the match to TRBD1 covers 7 bases. V shed 6 bases, J shed 2 bases, and the junction held 11 bases outside the gene matches. CDR3 length: 15 residues. The germline CDR1 and CDR2 sequences are SGHNT and YYREEE (reference sequence).

The chain is built from TRBV11-2 and TRBJ2-1; 8 nucleotides align to TRBD1. Germline V gene lookup returns CDR1 SGHAT and CDR2 FQNNGV. The V and J ends lost 5 bases and 11 bases, in that order; junction bases with no gene match: 8. CDR3 length: 13 residues. CDR3 DNA sequence: TGTGCCAGCAGCATCGGACAGGGACCCAAGCAGTTCTTC. This gives the protein CASSIGQGPKQFF. The complete variable domain, with remaining parts taken from reference TRBV11-2 and TRBJ2-1, reads EAGVAQSPRYKIIEKRQSVAFWCNPISGHATLYWYQQILGQGPKLLIQFQNNGVVDDSQLPKDRFSAERLKGVDSTLKIQPAKLEDSAVYLCASSIGQGPKQFFGPGTRLTVL.

This sequence joins TRBV2 and TRBJ2-2; 7 bases are a match to TRBD2. The V gene end was trimmed by 3 bases and the J gene end by 5 bases; junction bases not matched to a gene: 6. The CDR3 is made up of 15 amino acids. CDR1 is SNHLY, CDR2 FYNNEI, per germline. Here the CDR3 reads CASSDPGGRTGELFF. The CDR3 DNA follows: TGTGCCAGCAGTGACCCGGGGGGTCGAACCGGGGAGCTGTTTTTT.

The count of this clone is one. This chain links TRBV27 with TRBJ2-1, with TRBD2 identical over 10 bases. Germline V gene data show CDR1 as MNHEY and CDR2 as SMNVEV (reference sequence). Trimming at V came to 6 bases and at J to 2 bases, leaving 4 bases not matched to a gene. CDR3 size: 15 residues. CDR3 amino acids: CASSAGTSAYNEQFF. For the CDR3, the DNA is TGTGCCAGCAGCGCCGGGACTAGCGCCTACAATGAGCAGTTCTTC.

V is TRBV4-2 and J is TRBJ1-5; D remains unclear. Germline-derived CDR1 and CDR2 are LGHNA and YNFKEQ. The V and J ends lost 1 base and 4 bases respectively, with 14 bases between them. CDR3 length equals 16 residues. Here the CDR3 reads CASSQGIGQTNQPQHF. The CDR3 DNA reads as TGTGCCAGCAGCCAAGGAATTGGTCAGACTAATCAGCCCCAGCATTTT.

This CDR3 reads CATSRSGTLSNEQFF. Written as DNA, the CDR3 is TGTGCCACCAGCAGATCCGGGACACTTAGCAATGAGCAGTTCTTC. The chain joins TRBV15 to TRBJ2-1; D perhaps matches TRBD1 (6 bases). The germline V gene encodes CDR1 LNHNV and CDR2 YYDKDF (reference sequence). The CDR3 runs 15 residues. Trimming removed 2 bases from V and 6 bases from J, with 14 bases in between. Using reference TRBV15 and TRBJ2-1 for the parts outside the CDR3, the full variable domain is DAMVIQNPRYQVTQFGKPVTLSCSQTLNHNVMYWYQQKSSQAPKLLFHYYDKDFNNEADTPDNFQSRRPNTSFCFLDIRSPGLGDTAMYLCATSRSGTLSNEQFFGPGTRLTVL.

The J gene is TRBJ2-4, the V gene TRBV18; the match to TRBD1 covers 8 bases. CDR1 and CDR2 from the germline V gene are KGHSH and LQKENI. The V segment lost 3 bases and the J segment 0 bases; nucleotides outside the gene matches: 1. The CDR3 covers 15 residues. CDR3 residues: CASSPTGVAKNIQYF. CDR3 DNA sequence: TGTGCCAGCTCACCGACAGGGGTAGCCAAAAACATTCAGTACTTC.

This chain links TRBV27 with TRBJ2-5; 7 positions match TRBD1. The germline CDR1 and CDR2 sequences are MNHEY and SMNVEV (reference sequence). CDR3 size: 14 residues. Trimming at V came to 6 bases and at J to 4 bases, leaving 8 bases not matched to a gene. The CDR3 DNA reads TGTGCCAGCAGCAGCCAGACAGGGCGAGAGACCCAGTACTTC. Translating it yields CASSSQTGRETQYF.

The chain couples TRBV19 to TRBJ2-1, with 11 bases that match TRBD1. The CDR3 runs to 16 residues. In germline, CDR1 is LNHDA, CDR2 SQIVND (reference sequence). V was pared by 3 bases and J by 8 bases, with 9 bases of the junction left unmatched. The CDR3, as DNA: TGTGCCAGTAGTATCTACGGGACAGGGGGGCGAGATGAGCAGTTCTTC. Translated, it gives CASSIYGTGGRDEQFF.

This chain links TRBV2 with TRBJ2-7, with 7 bases matching TRBD1. J lost 3 bases, V lost 4 bases, and 9 bases had no gene match. Germline V gene data show CDR1 as SNHLY and CDR2 as FYNNEI. CDR3 length equals 15 residues. This CDR3 is CASSGIGTADYEQYF. CDR3 DNA sequence: TGTGCCAGCAGTGGAATTGGGACAGCAGACTACGAGCAGTACTTC. Full variable domain (outside the CDR3, taken from reference TRBV2 and TRBJ2-7): EPEVTQTPSHQVTQMGQEVILRCVPISNHLYFYWYRQILGQKVEFLVSFYNNEISEKSEIFDDQFSVERPDGSNFTLKIRSTKLEDSAMYFCASSGIGTADYEQYFGPGTRLTVT.

The V call is TRBV5-1, the J call TRBJ2-1, with 14 bases lining up with TRBD2. CDR3 length: 19 residues. J lost 1 base, V lost 4 bases, and 10 bases had no gene match. Germline lookup yields CDR1 SGHRS and CDR2 YFSETQ. The CDR3 sequence is CASSTKPGLAGVSYNEQFF. The DNA for the CDR3 is TGCGCCAGCAGCACTAAACCGGGACTAGCGGGAGTGTCCTACAATGAGCAGTTCTTC.

This chain joins TRBV6-6 and TRBJ1-2, with TRBD1 identical over 8 bases. The V segment lost 4 bases and the J segment 3 bases; nucleotides outside the gene matches: 1. Looked up from germline, CDR1 is MNHNY and CDR2 is SVGAGI (reference sequence). CDR3 length: 13 amino acids. CDR3 amino acids: CASSLTGDYGYTF. The CDR3, as DNA: TGTGCCAGCAGTTTGACAGGGGACTATGGCTACACCTTC.

This chain connects TRBV7-9 to TRBJ2-7, with 13 bases lining up with TRBD2. J gave up 2 bases and V 5 bases, and 12 bases lay outside the gene matches. The CDR3 covers 18 residues. CDR1 and CDR2 from the germline V gene are SEHNR and FQNEAQ (reference sequence). Here the CDR3 reads CASSDWGLAGSRAYEQYF. The CDR3 DNA reads as TGTGCCAGCAGCGACTGGGGACTAGCGGGAAGTAGAGCCTACGAGCAGTACTTC.

This clone was counted between two and nine times. The CDR3 here is CASSVRQGMYTEAFF. In nucleotides, the CDR3 is TGTGCCAGCAGTGTCCGACAGGGTATGTACACTGAAGCTTTCTTT. V gene TRBV6-1 combines with J gene TRBJ1-1; 7 positions agree with TRBD1. V lost 4 bases, J lost 3 bases, and 8 bases stayed unmatched. The CDR3 contains 15 residues. Germline V gives CDR1 MNHNS, CDR2 SASEGT.